The rows below give T cell receptor beta chains drawn from one sample of a study of shared clonotypes between healthy human individuals. Produced via immunoSEQ multiplex PCR; TCRdb's table is partial and in-frame only. In the table there are about 1.5 million clones, 95% to 99% of which are singletons. Sequencing was performed on naive CD4+ T cells sorted from blood. The source is a man aged 25 to 45 in good health. CDR3s include the opening cysteine and the closing phenylalanine or tryptophan. D genes are given only for firm matches. Only part of the rows carry a size: once, few, many, or a class if the clone is expanded.

CDR3 protein: CASSSINTDTQYF; CDR3 DNA: TGTGCCAGCAGCTCGATTAACACAGATACGCAGTATTTT; V gene: TRBV7-6; J gene: TRBJ2-3; D gene: NA; clone size: NA
CDR3 protein: CASSLEGYVTGELFF; CDR3 DNA: TGTGCCAGCAGCTTAGAGGGGTACGTCACCGGGGAGCTGTTTTTT; V gene: TRBV11-2; J gene: TRBJ2-2; D gene: NA; clone size: NA
CDR3 protein: CASGRGTGLSYEQYF; CDR3 DNA: TGTGCTAGTGGTCGGGGGACAGGTCTGTCCTACGAGCAGTACTTC; V gene: TRBV12-5; J gene: TRBJ2-7; D gene: TRBD1; clone size: NA
CDR3 protein: CASSFATGATEAFF; CDR3 DNA: TGTGCCAGCAGTTTCGCGACAGGGGCTACTGAAGCTTTCTTT; V gene: TRBV28; J gene: TRBJ1-1; D gene: TRBD1; clone size: NA
CDR3 protein: CASSETTANTEAFF; CDR3 DNA: TGTGCCAGCAGCGAAACTACCGCGAACACTGAAGCTTTCTTT; V gene: TRBV7-6; J gene: TRBJ1-1; D gene: NA; clone size: NA
CDR3 protein: CATQLGGTEAFF; CDR3 DNA: TGTGCCACCCAATTAGGGGGGACTGAAGCTTTCTTT; V gene: TRBV28; J gene: TRBJ1-1; D gene: NA; clone size: NA
CDR3 protein: CASSAYPGTSEDTQYF; CDR3 DNA: TGTGCCAGCAGCGCTTATCCCGGGACTAGCGAAGATACGCAGTATTTT; V gene: TRBV9; J gene: TRBJ2-3; D gene: TRBD2; clone size: NA
CDR3 protein: CSVEAGINQPQHF; CDR3 DNA: TGCAGCGTTGAGGCAGGGATTAATCAGCCCCAGCATTTT; V gene: TRBV29-1; J gene: TRBJ1-5; D gene: NA; clone size: NA
CDR3 protein: CASRTGASNYGYTF; CDR3 DNA: TGTGCCAGCAGGACAGGGGCATCGAACTATGGCTACACCTTC; V gene: TRBV6-1; J gene: TRBJ1-2; D gene: TRBD1; clone size: NA
CDR3 protein: CASSEDRVTEAFF; CDR3 DNA: TGTGCCAGCAGTGAGGACAGGGTCACTGAAGCTTTCTTT; V gene: TRBV2; J gene: TRBJ1-1; D gene: TRBD1; clone size: NA
CDR3 protein: CATQDWANTGELFF; CDR3 DNA: TGTGCCACTCAGGACTGGGCGAACACCGGGGAGCTGTTTTTT; V gene: TRBV28; J gene: TRBJ2-2; D gene: NA; clone size: NA
CDR3 protein: CASSVHAQGAWETQYF; CDR3 DNA: TGTGCCAGCAGCGTGCACGCACAGGGGGCCTGGGAGACCCAGTACTTC; V gene: TRBV7-2; J gene: TRBJ2-5; D gene: TRBD1; clone size: NA
CDR3 protein: CASRFTTGAHYNEQFF; CDR3 DNA: TGTGCCAGCAGGTTTACGACTGGAGCACACTACAATGAGCAGTTCTTC; V gene: TRBV5-4; J gene: TRBJ2-1; D gene: NA; clone size: NA
CDR3 protein: CASSAGLAEFRQETQYF; CDR3 DNA: TGTGCCAGCAGCGCGGGACTAGCGGAATTCCGCCAAGAGACCCAGTACTTC; V gene: TRBV7-3; J gene: TRBJ2-5; D gene: TRBD2; clone size: NA
CDR3 protein: CATSRGGGGTYEQYF; CDR3 DNA: TGTGCCACCAGCAGAGGGGGCGGGGGGACCTACGAGCAGTACTTC; V gene: TRBV15; J gene: TRBJ2-7; D gene: TRBD2; clone size: NA
CDR3 protein: CASSRGQGAPMQEKLFF; CDR3 DNA: TGTGCCAGCAGCCGTGGACAGGGGGCGCCGATGCAGGAAAAACTGTTTTTT; V gene: TRBV5-8; J gene: TRBJ1-4; D gene: TRBD1; clone size: NA
CDR3 protein: CASSQPGQGSYEQYF; CDR3 DNA: TGTGCCAGCAGCCAACCGGGACAGGGCTCCTACGAGCAGTACTTC; V gene: TRBV11-2; J gene: TRBJ2-7; D gene: TRBD1; clone size: NA
CDR3 protein: CASRTVESNQPQHF; CDR3 DNA: TGTGCCAGTAGGACGGTGGAAAGCAATCAGCCCCAGCATTTT; V gene: TRBV19; J gene: TRBJ1-5; D gene: NA; clone size: NA
CDR3 protein: CASSAVSGSTDTQYF; CDR3 DNA: TGCGCCAGCAGCGCTGTCTCCGGGAGCACAGATACGCAGTATTTT; V gene: TRBV10-2; J gene: TRBJ2-3; D gene: NA; clone size: NA
CDR3 protein: CASLTARTDTQYF; CDR3 DNA: TGTGCCAGCCTTACAGCACGCACAGATACGCAGTATTTT; V gene: TRBV2; J gene: TRBJ2-3; D gene: NA; clone size: NA
CDR3 protein: CASSPIGTGGTDTQYF; CDR3 DNA: TGCGCCAGCAGCCCAATCGGGACAGGAGGTACAGATACGCAGTATTTT; V gene: TRBV5-1; J gene: TRBJ2-3; D gene: TRBD1; clone size: NA
CDR3 protein: CASTLTQGADYGYTF; CDR3 DNA: TGTGCCAGCACCCTCACCCAGGGGGCTGACTATGGCTACACCTTC; V gene: TRBV7-9; J gene: TRBJ1-2; D gene: TRBD1; clone size: NA
CDR3 protein: CASSSPGPSHPSETQYF; CDR3 DNA: TGTGCCAGCAGCTCCCCGGGCCCGTCACACCCCTCGGAGACCCAGTACTTC; V gene: TRBV9; J gene: TRBJ2-5; D gene: NA; clone size: NA
CDR3 protein: CATSRGGTRSYNEQFF; CDR3 DNA: TGTGCCACCAGCAGAGGTGGGACGAGAAGCTACAATGAGCAGTTCTTC; V gene: TRBV15; J gene: TRBJ2-1; D gene: NA; clone size: NA
CDR3 protein: CASSLLQGREQFF; CDR3 DNA: TGCGCCAGCAGCTTGTTACAGGGCCGGGAGCAGTTCTTC; V gene: TRBV5-1; J gene: TRBJ2-1; D gene: NA; clone size: NA
CDR3 protein: CASSPQEGLAKYEQYF; CDR3 DNA: TGTGCCAGCAGCCCACAAGAGGGACTAGCGAAATACGAGCAGTACTTC; V gene: TRBV7-8; J gene: TRBJ2-7; D gene: TRBD2; clone size: NA
CDR3 protein: CASSDNRGQPQHF; CDR3 DNA: TGTGCCAGCAGTGATAACAGGGGCCAGCCCCAGCATTTT; V gene: TRBV6-1; J gene: TRBJ1-5; D gene: TRBD1; clone size: NA
CDR3 protein: CASSIGPLGSSYNEQFF; CDR3 DNA: TGTGCCAGTAGTATTGGACCTCTCGGGAGCTCCTACAATGAGCAGTTCTTC; V gene: TRBV19; J gene: TRBJ2-1; D gene: NA; clone size: NA
CDR3 protein: CASSEVTSGRAVNEQFF; CDR3 DNA: TGTGCCAGCAGTGAGGTGACTAGCGGGAGGGCCGTCAATGAGCAGTTCTTC; V gene: TRBV2; J gene: TRBJ2-1; D gene: TRBD2; clone size: NA
CDR3 protein: CASRKRELYEQYF; CDR3 DNA: TGTGCCAGCAGAAAGCGGGAGTTATACGAGCAGTACTTC; V gene: TRBV27; J gene: TRBJ2-7; D gene: TRBD2; clone size: NA
CDR3 protein: CASSLDHRGANSGNTIYF; CDR3 DNA: TGTGCCAGCAGCTTAGATCATAGAGGAGCCAACTCTGGAAACACCATATATTTT; V gene: TRBV11-2; J gene: TRBJ1-3; D gene: NA; clone size: NA
CDR3 protein: CASSSPRGGSYEQYF; CDR3 DNA: TGTGCCAGCAGTTCCCCCCGCGGGGGATCCTACGAGCAGTACTTC; V gene: TRBV6-5; J gene: TRBJ2-7; D gene: TRBD2; clone size: NA
CDR3 protein: CASSPPTGDTEAFF; CDR3 DNA: TGTGCCAGCTCACCACCGACAGGGGACACTGAAGCTTTCTTT; V gene: TRBV18; J gene: TRBJ1-1; D gene: TRBD1; clone size: NA
CDR3 protein: CSGGMKGEQFF; CDR3 DNA: TGCAGCGGGGGCATGAAAGGTGAGCAGTTCTTC; V gene: TRBV29-1; J gene: TRBJ2-1; D gene: NA; clone size: NA
CDR3 protein: CASSRDRVSGNTIYF; CDR3 DNA: TGTGCCAGCAGCCGGGACAGGGTTTCTGGAAACACCATATATTTT; V gene: TRBV7-2; J gene: TRBJ1-3; D gene: TRBD1; clone size: NA
CDR3 protein: CASRVGVNEKLFF; CDR3 DNA: TGTGCCAGCAGGGTAGGGGTCAATGAAAAACTGTTTTTT; V gene: TRBV2; J gene: TRBJ1-4; D gene: NA; clone size: NA
CDR3 protein: CASGPSTRRTDTQYF; CDR3 DNA: TGTGCCAGCGGTCCGAGCACCCGGAGGACAGATACGCAGTATTTT; V gene: TRBV4-2; J gene: TRBJ2-3; D gene: NA; clone size: NA
CDR3 protein: CASSLAVRDAANYGYTF; CDR3 DNA: TGTGCCAGCAGCTTGGCTGTTCGGGACGCAGCCAACTATGGCTACACCTTC; V gene: TRBV5-4; J gene: TRBJ1-2; D gene: NA; clone size: NA
CDR3 protein: CASSETEETQYF; CDR3 DNA: TGTGCCAGCAGTGAAACCGAAGAGACCCAGTACTTC; V gene: TRBV2; J gene: TRBJ2-5; D gene: NA; clone size: NA
CDR3 protein: CASSWVGSNEQYF; CDR3 DNA: TGCGCCAGCAGCTGGGTTGGTTCTAACGAGCAGTACTTC; V gene: TRBV5-1; J gene: TRBJ2-7; D gene: NA; clone size: once
CDR3 protein: CASSQDAGEVGWGYTF; CDR3 DNA: TGTGCCAGCAGCCAAGATGCAGGGGAGGTCGGATGGGGCTACACCTTC; V gene: TRBV4-2; J gene: TRBJ1-2; D gene: NA; clone size: NA
CDR3 protein: CASSQLTGFTDTQYF; CDR3 DNA: TGCGCCAGCAGCCAGCTCACAGGGTTCACAGATACGCAGTATTTT; V gene: TRBV4-1; J gene: TRBJ2-3; D gene: NA; clone size: NA
CDR3 protein: CAIRPGRRNYGYTF; CDR3 DNA: TGTGCCATCAGACCGGGACGGAGAAACTATGGCTACACCTTC; V gene: TRBV28; J gene: TRBJ1-2; D gene: NA; clone size: NA
CDR3 protein: CASSLHPGLADKITDTQYF; CDR3 DNA: TGCGCCAGCAGCCTTCACCCGGGACTAGCGGATAAGATCACAGATACGCAGTATTTT; V gene: TRBV5-1; J gene: TRBJ2-3; D gene: TRBD2; clone size: NA
CDR3 protein: CAWSGLAGGVGGEQFF; CDR3 DNA: TGTGCCTGGAGTGGGCTAGCGGGAGGAGTGGGTGGTGAGCAGTTCTTC; V gene: TRBV30; J gene: TRBJ2-1; D gene: TRBD2; clone size: NA
CDR3 protein: CSVDGEGTKNIQYF; CDR3 DNA: TGCAGCGTTGATGGGGAGGGAACCAAAAACATTCAGTACTTC; V gene: TRBV29-1; J gene: TRBJ2-4; D gene: TRBD2; clone size: NA
CDR3 protein: CASSRTLQSYEQYF; CDR3 DNA: TGTGCCAGCAGCCGTACGCTCCAGTCCTACGAGCAGTACTTC; V gene: TRBV5-5; J gene: TRBJ2-7; D gene: NA; clone size: NA
CDR3 protein: CASSIAQGRSNQPQHF; CDR3 DNA: TGTGCCAGTAGTATAGCTCAGGGAAGGAGCAATCAGCCCCAGCATTTT; V gene: TRBV19; J gene: TRBJ1-5; D gene: NA; clone size: NA